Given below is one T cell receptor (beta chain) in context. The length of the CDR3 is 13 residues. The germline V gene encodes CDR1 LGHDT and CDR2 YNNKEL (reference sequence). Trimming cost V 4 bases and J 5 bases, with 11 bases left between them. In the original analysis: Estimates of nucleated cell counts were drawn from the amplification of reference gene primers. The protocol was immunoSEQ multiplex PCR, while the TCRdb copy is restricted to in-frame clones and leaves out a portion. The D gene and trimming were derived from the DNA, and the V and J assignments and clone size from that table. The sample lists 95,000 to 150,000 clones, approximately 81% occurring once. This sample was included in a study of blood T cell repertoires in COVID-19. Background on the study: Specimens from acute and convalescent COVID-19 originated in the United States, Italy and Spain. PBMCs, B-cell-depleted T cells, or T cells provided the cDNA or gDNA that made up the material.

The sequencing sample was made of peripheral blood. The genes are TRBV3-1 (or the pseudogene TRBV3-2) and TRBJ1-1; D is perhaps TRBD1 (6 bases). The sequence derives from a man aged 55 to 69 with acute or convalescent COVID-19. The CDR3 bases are TGTGCCAGCAGCCCAGGGGCGCATACTGAAGCTTTCTTT. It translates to CASSPGAHTEAFF.